The TCR beta chain described here comes from a study of CD8+CD57+ T cells in acquired aplastic anemia. The germline V gene encodes CDR1 KGHDR and CDR2 SFDVKD. The CDR3 loop spans 14 amino acids. The V end lost 7 bases, the J end lost 6 bases, and 15 bases lay between the germline ends. Investigators profiled TCR beta VDJ and CDR3 from genomic DNA template. Using its own MiXCR run on the reads, TCRdb lists one record per CDR3 protein. The sample yields some 150,000 distinct CDR3 sequences, 41% seen once. Note on this clonotype: The final CDR3 position lacks the conserved phenylalanine or tryptophan, pointing to a likely read error.

Sequencing input: sorted CD4+, CD8+, or CD8+CD57+ T cells (not recorded which) from PBMCs. The V and J genes are TRBV24-1 and TRBJ1-5; D unresolved. The sequence was collected from a human donor in good health, serving as a control. CDR3: CATSPLGTVQPQHL. CDR3 sequence (DNA): TGTGCCACCAGCCCGCTGGGTACAGTTCAGCCCCAGCATCTT.